What follows are 7 T cell receptor beta chains derived from one specimen sequenced in a study of blood T cell repertoires in COVID-19. Profiling relied on immunoSEQ multiplex PCR, and the TCRdb table lists in-frame clones only, not all of them. The sample carries 180,000 or so clones, about nine tenths recorded once. Sequencing was carried out using peripheral blood. The receptors were gathered from a man in his forties with acute or convalescent COVID-19.

V and J are TRBV6-2 or TRBV6-3 and TRBJ2-1, with a possible D match to TRBD2 (6 bases). The ends were cut back, 6 bases at V and 3 bases at J, with 15 bases in the middle. The CDR3 length is 15 residues. The V gene's germline CDR1 is MNHEY and CDR2 SVGEGT. The CDR3 loop reads CASSPPRGFYNEQFF. Here the CDR3 DNA reads TGTGCCAGCAGCCCACCCCGGGGGTTCTACAATGAGCAGTTCTTC.

V gene TRBV24-1 combines with J gene TRBJ2-7; perhaps TRBD2 as D (5 bases). From germline, CDR1 is KGHDR and CDR2 SFDVKD. Trimming left V 7 bases short and J 2 bases short, with 23 bases between. CDR3 length: 17 amino acids. The DNA for the CDR3 is TGTGCCACCAGGCAACTAGGCGAGGCTGCCGGGCCCTACGAGCAGTACTTC. Translation: CATRQLGEAAGPYEQYF.

This chain joins TRBV29-1 and TRBJ1-2; 9 bases line up with TRBD1. CDR1 is SQVTM and CDR2 is ANQGSEA in the germline V gene. Trimming took 6 bases from V and 4 from J; bases not matched to a gene: 6. The length of the CDR3 is 13 residues. The CDR3 region is CSVPTGQGYGYTF. DNA for the CDR3: TGCAGCGTGCCTACGGGACAGGGCTATGGCTACACCTTC.

The chain uses TRBV6-2 or TRBV6-3 and TRBJ2-7; no reliable D call. The germline CDR1 and CDR2 sequences are MNHEY and SVGEGT. The ends were cut back, 5 bases at V and 3 bases at J, with 20 bases in the middle. The CDR3 is 16 amino acids. Here the CDR3 DNA reads TGTGCCAGCAGTCAATCCGCACCCCACGGAGTCTACGAGCAGTACTTC. It is translated as CASSQSAPHGVYEQYF.

The chain's CDR3 is CASSLATGQRAFF. The DNA of the CDR3 is TGTGCCAGCAGCTTAGCGACAGGGCAACGAGCTTTCTTT. The chain employs TRBV7-2 and TRBJ1-1; 7 bases match TRBD1. The junction had 5 bases not matched to a gene; V was cut back by 0 bases and J by 10 bases. The CDR3 has 13 residues. In germline, CDR1 is SGHTA, CDR2 FQGNSA.

The rearrangement links TRBV5-6 to TRBJ2-3, with 10 bases aligning to TRBD2. The CDR3 has 16 amino acids. Germline values: CDR1 SGHDT, CDR2 YYEEEE. The ends lost 4 bases at V and 2 bases at J; junction bases unmatched: 7. CDR3 protein: CASSPRLAGFTDTQYF. CDR3 DNA: TGTGCCAGCAGCCCTAGACTAGCGGGCTTCACAGATACGCAGTATTTT.

This clone was recorded many times. The rearrangement uses TRBV2 and TRBJ1-5; 8 bases match TRBD1. The CDR3 contains 15 residues. The germline gives CDR1 SNHLY, CDR2 FYNNEI. J lost 4 bases, V lost 3 bases, and 5 bases had no gene match. The DNA of the CDR3 is TGTGCCAGCAGTGAGACAGGGGTTTGGAATCAGCCCCAGCATTTT. Its protein is CASSETGVWNQPQHF. Full variable domain (rest looked up from reference TRBV2 and TRBJ1-5): EPEVTQTPSHQVTQMGQEVILRCVPISNHLYFYWYRQILGQKVEFLVSFYNNEISEKSEIFDDQFSVERPDGSNFTLKIRSTKLEDSAMYFCASSETGVWNQPQHFGDGTRLSIL.